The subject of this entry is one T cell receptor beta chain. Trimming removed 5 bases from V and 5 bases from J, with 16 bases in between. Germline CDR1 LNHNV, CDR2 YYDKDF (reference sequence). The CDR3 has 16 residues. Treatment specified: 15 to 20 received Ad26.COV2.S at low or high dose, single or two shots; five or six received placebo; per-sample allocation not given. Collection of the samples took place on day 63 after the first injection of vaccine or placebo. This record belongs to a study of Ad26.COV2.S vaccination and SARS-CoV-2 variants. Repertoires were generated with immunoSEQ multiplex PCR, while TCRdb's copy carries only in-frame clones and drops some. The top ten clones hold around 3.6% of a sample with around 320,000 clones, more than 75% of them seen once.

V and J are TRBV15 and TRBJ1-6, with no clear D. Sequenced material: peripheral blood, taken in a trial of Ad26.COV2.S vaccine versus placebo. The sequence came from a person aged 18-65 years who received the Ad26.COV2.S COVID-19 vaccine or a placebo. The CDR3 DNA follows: TGTGCCACCAGCTTAACAGTGCTTAGAAATAATTCACCCCTCCACTTT. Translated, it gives CATSLTVLRNNSPLHF.